This TCR beta chain is drawn from a study of cytomegalovirus exposure and HLA in healthy donors. Whole-study findings and limits: Reportedly, diagnosis of cytomegalovirus status by the classifier showed high specificity and sensitivity. Subsequent analysis showed first-cohort TCR clusters tending to co-occur in 95 to 150 validation repertoires.

These donors were members of the roughly 130-subject validation cohort, a group separate from the roughly 670-subject first cohort. Method: immunoSEQ multiplex PCR; TCRdb's copy keeps in-frame clones and lacks some. The profile covers about 280,000 clones, with 70% to 90% appearing a single time and about 0.86% taken by the ten largest. V gave up 9 bases and J gave up 9 bases; unmatched junction bases: 6. Per the germline V gene, CDR1 is MNHEY and CDR2 is SMNVEV (reference sequence). This CDR3 comprises 11 residues. In its sample, this clone was seen once. Its target is not known. The source is a woman aged 18-29 years in good health and CMV-seronegative. The chain links TRBV27 to TRBJ2-7; 9 bases are shared with TRBD2. The sample consisted of PBMCs. In DNA form, the CDR3 reads TGTGCCAGTAGTAGCGGGAGTCGGCAGTACTTC. Translation gives CASSSGSRQYF.